One and the same sample provided the 20 T cell receptor beta chains below, sequenced in a study of T cell responses to AZD1222 COVID-19 vaccine. Only in-frame clones appear in the TCRdb table, and some are missing; sequencing was by immunoSEQ multiplex PCR. The profile shows 160,000 or so clones, around 90% of them singletons. The specimen comprised peripheral blood, sampled on day 0 of MenACWY control vaccination. These receptors were obtained from an adult in good health.

The CDR3 sequence: CASSRGVSGNTIYF. DNA for the CDR3: TGTGCCAGCAGCCGAGGGGTTTCTGGAAACACCATATATTTT. The chain combines TRBV7-9 with TRBJ1-3; tentatively, D is TRBD1 (5 bases). The CDR3 has 14 amino acids. Trimming removed 5 bases from V and 1 base from J, with 9 bases in between. In germline, CDR1 is SEHNR, CDR2 FQNEAQ (reference sequence).

The count of this clone is one. The rearrangement uses TRBV30 and TRBJ2-2; 8 bases match TRBD2. CDR1 is GTSNPN and CDR2 is SVGIG in the germline V gene (reference sequence). The CDR3 loop spans 17 amino acids. Unmatched junction bases numbered 6, after V lost 0 bases and J lost 0 bases. The CDR3, as DNA: TGTGCCTGGAGTGTATGGCCTAGCGGGTCGAACACCGGGGAGCTGTTTTTT. Encoded protein: CAWSVWPSGSNTGELFF.

The chain is built from TRBV11-2 and TRBJ1-2; 8 bases match TRBD1. Looked up from germline, CDR1 is SGHAT and CDR2 is FQNNGV. This CDR3 comprises 14 residues. J was trimmed by 4 bases and V by 1 base; bases with no gene match: 2. DNA for the CDR3: TGTGCCAGCAGCTTAGGACAGGGGTCCTATGGCTACACCTTC. It specifies CASSLGQGSYGYTF.

A single count supports this clone. The chain recombines TRBV7-3 with TRBJ2-1, with D perhaps TRBD2 (6 bases). V was pared by 5 bases and J by 7 bases, with 9 bases between. The germline CDR1 and CDR2 sequences are SGHTA and FQGTGA. The CDR3 is 12 amino acids. The DNA for the CDR3 is TGTGCCAGCAGCCACGGGGGTAATGAGCAGTTCTTC. The encoded protein is CASSHGGNEQFF.

The V call is TRBV7-8, the J call TRBJ2-7; maybe TRBD2 (6 bases). Germline lookup yields CDR1 SGHVS and CDR2 FQNEAQ. This CDR3 has 12 residues. Trimming stripped 8 bases from V and 4 bases from J, with 12 bases between. The CDR3 sequence is CASGRGSYEQYF. As DNA, the CDR3 is TGTGCCAGCGGGCGGGGCTCTTACGAGCAGTACTTC.

The chain links TRBV5-6 to TRBJ2-7, with D maybe TRBD2 (5 bases). Trimming took off 4 bases at V and 4 bases at J, with 15 bases between the two ends. The CDR3 has 14 amino acids. Germline loops: CDR1 SGHDT, CDR2 YYEEEE. DNA of the CDR3: TGTGCCAGCAGCCCCCACCGGGGAGCTTACGAGCAGTACTTC. It encodes CASSPHRGAYEQYF.

The V and J genes are TRBV2 and TRBJ1-1; 9 nucleotides align to TRBD1. After removal of 8 bases from V and 3 bases from J, the junction contained 7 bases not matched to a gene. The CDR3 covers 14 residues. CDR1 and CDR2 from the germline V gene are SNHLY and FYNNEI. The DNA for the CDR3 is TGTGCCAGCGGAGAACAGGGGGCTGACACTGAAGCTTTCTTT. This sequence encodes CASGEQGADTEAFF.

The V call is TRBV7-2, the J call TRBJ2-3; D unresolved. The CDR3 consists of 14 residues. V was clipped by 1 base and J by 2 bases, with 7 bases between them. The germline V gene has CDR1 SGHTA and CDR2 FQGNSA. The CDR3 DNA reads TGTGCCAGCAGCTTAGAGGCAACCACAGATACGCAGTATTTT. Amino acid sequence: CASSLEATTDTQYF. Full variable domain (outside the CDR3, taken from reference TRBV7-2 and TRBJ2-3): GAGVSQSPSNKVTEKGKDVELRCDPISGHTALYWYRQSLGQGLEFLIYFQGNSAPDKSGLPSDRFSAERTGGSVSTLTIQRTQQEDSAVYLCASSLEATTDTQYFGPGTRLTVL.

This chain uses TRBV27 with TRBJ1-2, with 9 bases aligning to TRBD1. Germline-derived CDR1 and CDR2 are MNHEY and SMNVEV (reference sequence). The CDR3 totals 13 residues. Trimming cost V 6 bases and J 6 bases; bases outside gene matches: 5. CDR3 loop: CASSTGGPDGYTF. The CDR3 DNA reads TGTGCCAGCAGCACAGGGGGCCCCGATGGCTACACCTTC.

DNA for the CDR3: TGTGCCTGGAGTGCCTACACTAGAGACGAGCAGTACTTC. As protein: CAWSAYTRDEQYF. The V and J genes are TRBV30 and TRBJ2-7; D might be TRBD2 (5 bases). V was shortened by 1 base and J by 5 bases, with 12 bases between the two germline ends. The V gene's germline CDR1 is GTSNPN and CDR2 SVGIG (reference sequence). The CDR3 covers 13 residues.

The chain carries TRBV30 and TRBJ1-2; possible D gene TRBD1, 6 bases. The ends were cut back, 3 bases at V and 4 bases at J, with 15 bases in the middle. CDR1 is GTSNPN and CDR2 is SVGIG in the germline V gene (reference sequence). CDR3 size: 14 residues. In nucleotides, the CDR3 is TGTGCCTGGAGGCAGGGGCCCCCATTCTATGGCTACACCTTC. It specifies CAWRQGPPFYGYTF.

V is TRBV28 and J is TRBJ2-7; 8 bases fit TRBD1. In germline, CDR1 is MDHEN, CDR2 SYDVKM. This CDR3 is 14 amino acids long. The V gene end was trimmed by 4 bases and the J gene end by 4 bases; junction bases not matched to a gene: 6. The CDR3 loop is CASSSGQVRYEQYF. The CDR3 region has the DNA TGTGCCAGCAGTTCGGGACAGGTTAGGTACGAGCAGTACTTC. The full variable domain, with the rest looked up from reference TRBV28 and TRBJ2-7, is DVKVTQSSRYLVKRTGEKVFLECVQDMDHENMFWYRQDPGLGLRLIYFSYDVKMKEKGDIPEGYSVSREKKERFSLILESASTNQTSMYLCASSSGQVRYEQYFGPGTRLTVT.

V and J are TRBV7-2 and TRBJ1-1; D is unresolved. The V gene lost 3 bases and the J gene lost 2 bases, with 10 bases spanning the gap. Germline V gene lookup returns CDR1 SGHTA and CDR2 FQGNSA. The CDR3 has 14 amino acids. CDR3 sequence reads: CASSLGRKNTEAFF. CDR3 nucleotide sequence: TGTGCCAGCAGCTTGGGCAGGAAAAACACTGAAGCTTTCTTT.

The chain joins TRBV11-2 to TRBJ2-7; 8 nucleotides match TRBD2. The CDR3 spans 14 residues. V lost 5 bases to trimming and J lost 1 base; unmatched junction nucleotides: 4. CDR1 and CDR2 from the germline V gene are SGHAT and FQNNGV. The CDR3, as DNA: TGTGCCAGCAGCAGGACTAGCCCATCCTACGAGCAGTACTTC. As protein: CASSRTSPSYEQYF. Filled out from reference TRBV11-2 and TRBJ2-7, the complete variable domain reads EAGVAQSPRYKIIEKRQSVAFWCNPISGHATLYWYQQILGQGPKLLIQFQNNGVVDDSQLPKDRFSAERLKGVDSTLKIQPAKLEDSAVYLCASSRTSPSYEQYFGPGTRLTVT.

The chain uses TRBV9 and TRBJ2-1, with a weak D call TRBD2 (6 bases). Germline CDR1 SGDLS, CDR2 YYNGEE. The V end was cut by 2 bases, the J end by 8 bases, with 17 bases between. The CDR3 has 15 amino acids. This CDR3 is CASSVWEVRVDEQFF. The CDR3 nucleotides are TGTGCCAGCAGCGTTTGGGAGGTTCGGGTAGATGAGCAGTTCTTC.

The rearrangement links TRBV6-1 to TRBJ2-1; 8 bases line up with TRBD2. J was trimmed by 10 bases and V by 3 bases; bases with no gene match: 11. Germline CDR1 is MNHNS and CDR2 is SASEGT. The CDR3 has 15 amino acids. CDR3 bases: TGTGCCAGCAGTGATTTAGGACTAGCCCTAAGGGAGCAGTTCTTC. This translates into CASSDLGLALREQFF.

The chain has TRBV3-1 (or the pseudogene TRBV3-2) and TRBJ2-1, with 7 nucleotides matching TRBD1. V trimming: 4 bases; J trimming: 4 bases; junction bases outside the gene matches: 7. CDR3 length equals 15 residues. The germline gives CDR1 LGHDT, CDR2 YNNKEL (reference sequence). CDR3 DNA sequence: TGTGCCAGCAGCCCAGTGGTGACAGGGTACAATGAGCAGTTCTTC. This translates into CASSPVVTGYNEQFF.

This chain's CDR3 is CSVAFREGEQFF. CDR3 DNA: TGCAGCGTTGCTTTCCGGGAGGGCGAGCAGTTCTTC. The genes are TRBV29-1 and TRBJ2-1; 8 bases agree with TRBD2. V gave up 4 bases and J gave up 10 bases; unmatched junction bases: 6. Germline assignment: CDR1 SQVTM and CDR2 ANQGSEA. The CDR3 loop spans 12 amino acids.

The chain employs TRBV5-1 and TRBJ2-1; tentatively, D is TRBD1 or TRBD2 (5 bases each). V was cut by 7 bases and J by 3 bases, with 17 bases left in between. Germline V gene sequence: CDR1 SGHRS, CDR2 YFSETQ. The CDR3 runs 15 residues. The CDR3 DNA sequence: TGCGCCAGCGGCCCGGGGCAGTTTAGCTACAATGAGCAGTTCTTC. Protein: CASGPGQFSYNEQFF.

The chain uses TRBV11-2 and TRBJ1-1, with 8 bases lining up with TRBD1. The CDR3 has 12 residues. Losses at the gene ends were 10 bases for V and 12 bases for J; bases not matched to a gene: 13. The V gene's germline CDR1 is SGHAT and CDR2 FQNNGV. CDR3 sequence (DNA): TGTGCCACCACAGGGGGTCGGCAGGACCCTTTCTTT. As protein: CATTGGRQDPFF. Filled out from reference TRBV11-2 and TRBJ1-1, the complete variable domain reads EAGVAQSPRYKIIEKRQSVAFWCNPISGHATLYWYQQILGQGPKLLIQFQNNGVVDDSQLPKDRFSAERLKGVDSTLKIQPAKLEDSAVYLCATTGGRQDPFFGQGTRLTVV.